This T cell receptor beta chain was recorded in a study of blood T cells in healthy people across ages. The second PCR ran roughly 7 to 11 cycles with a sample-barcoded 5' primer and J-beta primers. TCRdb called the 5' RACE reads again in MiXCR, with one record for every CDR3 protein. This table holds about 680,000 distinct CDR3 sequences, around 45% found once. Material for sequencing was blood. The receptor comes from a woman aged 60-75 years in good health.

Here the CDR3 reads CASRGVSYEQYF. The CDR3 DNA reads as TGTGCCAGCAGGGGGGTCTCCTACGAGCAGTACTTC. V usage is TRBV30 and J usage is TRBJ2-7; D might be TRBD1 (7 bases). CDR1 is GTSNPN and CDR2 is SVGIG in the germline V gene (reference sequence). This CDR3 spans 12 amino acids. With 8 bases removed from V and 0 bases from J, the gap between germline ends came to 11 bases.